This T cell receptor (beta chain) was sequenced in a study of blood T cell repertoires in COVID-19. Looking at the study overall: Acute and convalescent COVID-19 samples came from the United States, Italy and Spain. The analysed material was cDNA or gDNA that came from T cells, B-cell-depleted T cells, or PBMCs.

CDR3 length equals 14 residues. The germline V and J ends were trimmed by 1 base and 5 bases, with 9 bases remaining between them. CDR1 and CDR2 from the germline V gene are MDHEN and SYDVKM. Methods used by the authors: How many nucleated cells were present was estimated from reference gene primer amplification. The assay was immunoSEQ multiplex PCR, and TCRdb's table has in-frame clones only and misses some. That table is the source of V, J and clone size, and D and trimming were worked out from the DNA. The profile shows 100,000 to 150,000 clones, about four fifths of them singletons. This chain joins TRBV28 and TRBJ1-5; D gene ambiguous. Sequencing was carried out using peripheral blood. This receptor was obtained from a man in his 60s with acute or convalescent COVID-19. In DNA, the CDR3 is TGTGCCAGCAGTTTATCCCCCCTCTATCAGCCCCAGCATTTT. Translating gives CASSLSPLYQPQHF.